This T cell receptor beta chain was sequenced during a study of CD8 T cells in ankylosing spondylitis. General study points: CD8+ cells made up the disease-linked clones, which were relatively rare in peripheral blood. Several of the motif variants were reported before in synovial fluid and blood from reactive arthritis. Disease-associated clones were reportedly significantly overrepresented in matched ankylosing spondylitis synovial fluid.

In its sample, this clonotype was seen a few times. Its antigen is currently unknown. Scientists made TCR beta libraries using quantitative 5'-RACE with molecular barcodes. TCRdb reprocessed the 5' RACE reads with MiXCR, giving one entry per CDR3 protein. The data contain some 240,000 distinct CDR3 sequences, 18% of them singletons. Trimming cost V 5 bases and J 0 bases; bases outside gene matches: 17. The CDR3 contains 18 residues. Germline CDR1 SQVTM, CDR2 ANQGSEA. This TCR came from a male donor with ankylosing spondylitis or in good health (not recorded which). The sample was blood, either unsorted or a sorted T cell fraction (not recorded which). The chain recombines TRBV29-1 with TRBJ2-7; 9 nucleotides agree with TRBD2. The CDR3 region is CSVLDQGETSGISYEQYF. The DNA for the CDR3 is TGCAGCGTTCTCGACCAGGGGGAGACTAGCGGAATCTCCTACGAGCAGTACTTC.